These T cell receptor beta chains were read from a single sample in a study of T cell responses to AZD1222 COVID-19 vaccine. Repertoires were generated with immunoSEQ multiplex PCR, while TCRdb's copy carries only in-frame clones and drops some. The sample lists 150,000 to 200,000 clones, about 90% occurring once. Sample: peripheral blood, taken 28 days after the second AZD1222 dose. These receptors were collected from an adult who received the AZD1222 COVID-19 vaccine. Each CDR3 is given with its conserved first and last residue. The D gene is left open where the match is weak. A row's size may be missing; if present it is once, few, many or a size class.

cdr3_aa,cdr3_nt,clone_size,v_call,d_call,j_call
CASSLYGYEQYF,TGTGCCAGCAGTCTCTATGGCTACGAGCAGTACTTC,-,TRBV6-5,-,TRBJ2-7
CSVEAGRRLVETQYF,TGCAGCGTTGAAGCGGGCAGGAGACTCGTAGAGACCCAGTACTTC,-,TRBV29-1,-,TRBJ2-5
CASSPIDSVGGYTF,TGTGCCAGCTCACCCATTGACAGTGTAGGGGGCTACACCTTC,few,TRBV18,-,TRBJ1-2
CATTQYRQGNTGELFF,TGTGCCACGACCCAGTACCGACAGGGGAACACCGGGGAGCTGTTTTTT,-,TRBV28,TRBD1,TRBJ2-2
CASSYPSGGANYGYTF,TGTGCCAGCAGTTACCCAAGTGGGGGGGCCAACTATGGCTACACCTTC,-,TRBV6-6,-,TRBJ1-2
CASSVRETGELFF,TGTGCCAGTAGTGTCAGGGAAACCGGGGAGCTGTTTTTT,once,TRBV19,-,TRBJ2-2
CASSLAVAGSYNEQFF,TGTGCCAGCAGCTTAGCTGTTGCGGGAAGCTACAATGAGCAGTTCTTC,-,TRBV7-6,-,TRBJ2-1
CASSQDSGASGGYTF,TGTGCCAGCAGCCAAGATAGTGGTGCCTCAGGTGGCTACACCTTC,-,TRBV3-1/TRBV3-2,-,TRBJ1-2
CASSQRSPSGANVLTF,TGCGCCAGCAGCCAGCGGTCCCCCTCTGGGGCCAACGTCCTGACTTTC,-,TRBV4-3,-,TRBJ2-6
CASSVDIMNTEAFF,TGTGCCAGCAGCGTCGACATCATGAACACTGAAGCTTTCTTT,-,TRBV9,-,TRBJ1-1
CATSDLREGQTDTQYF,TGTGCCACCAGTGATTTGCGGGAGGGCCAAACAGATACGCAGTATTTT,once,TRBV24-1,TRBD2,TRBJ2-3
CASSYSDRANQPQHF,TGTGCCAGCAGTTACTCCGACAGGGCAAATCAGCCCCAGCATTTT,-,TRBV6-2/TRBV6-3,TRBD1,TRBJ1-5
CASSGYGTAGYGYTF,TGCGCCAGCAGCGGTTACGGGACGGCCGGCTATGGCTACACCTTC,-,TRBV5-1,-,TRBJ1-2
CASLGAEYGYTF,TGTGCCAGCTTGGGAGCTGAATATGGCTACACCTTC,-,TRBV5-6,-,TRBJ1-2
CASSSPGGVNQPQHF,TGTGCCAGCAGTTCCCCCGGGGGGGTCAATCAGCCCCAGCATTTT,once,TRBV28,-,TRBJ1-5
CASSKPGRLSYEQYF,TGTGCCAGCAGCAAACCTGGCAGGTTATCCTACGAGCAGTACTTC,-,TRBV21-1,-,TRBJ2-7
CASSPAQGGTYEQYF,TGTGCCAGCTCACCAGCACAGGGGGGGACCTACGAGCAGTACTTC,once,TRBV18,-,TRBJ2-7
CASSLRGGEQYF,TGTGCCAGCAGTTTGAGGGGCGGCGAGCAGTACTTC,-,TRBV27,-,TRBJ2-7
CASSIQGAGEYF,TGTGCCAGCAGCATACAGGGGGCAGGGGAGTATTTT,-,TRBV5-5,TRBD1,TRBJ2-3
CASSELSRVGQPQHF,TGTGCCAGCAGTGAATTGAGTCGGGTCGGGCAGCCCCAGCATTTT,-,TRBV6-1,-,TRBJ1-5
CASSLGGYLPSTDTQYF,TGTGCCAGCAGCCTTGGAGGGTACCTCCCTAGCACAGATACGCAGTATTTT,-,TRBV11-2,-,TRBJ2-3
CASSEAPGTGDSPLHF,TGTGCCAGCAGTGAGGCCCCAGGGACAGGGGATTCACCCCTCCACTTT,once,TRBV6-1,TRBD1,TRBJ1-6
CASSLYVVRAYGYTF,TGTGCCAGCAGTTTATACGTAGTCCGGGCCTATGGCTACACCTTC,-,TRBV28,-,TRBJ1-2
CASRSDSYNEQFF,TGTGCCAGCAGGAGCGATTCCTACAATGAGCAGTTCTTC,-,TRBV4-2,-,TRBJ2-1
CASTKVSSGGAGAFF,TGTGCCAGTACTAAAGTATCAAGCGGGGGGGCGGGAGCTTTCTTT,-,TRBV19,-,TRBJ1-1
CASSEGLNTGELFF,TGTGCCAGCAGCGAGGGACTAAACACCGGGGAGCTGTTTTTT,-,TRBV9,TRBD2,TRBJ2-2
CASSLGVSGGAGEQFF,TGTGCCAGCAGTTTAGGGGTTAGCGGGGGGGCCGGTGAGCAGTTCTTC,-,TRBV27,TRBD2,TRBJ2-1
CASSIKVNYGYTF,TGTGCCAGTAGTATTAAGGTCAACTATGGCTACACCTTC,-,TRBV19,-,TRBJ1-2
CASSFTERPQETQYF,TGTGCCAGCAGTTTTACGGAGCGGCCCCAAGAGACCCAGTACTTC,-,TRBV6-6,-,TRBJ2-5
CASSFRNWGQGAKGANVLTF,TGCGCCAGCAGCTTTCGAAATTGGGGACAGGGGGCAAAAGGGGCCAACGTCCTGACTTTC,-,TRBV5-1,TRBD1,TRBJ2-6
CASSLEGQSNTGELFF,TGTGCCAGCAGCTTGGAGGGACAGAGTAACACCGGGGAGCTGTTTTTT,-,TRBV7-2,-,TRBJ2-2
CASSSREGGAAGKLFF,TGTGCCAGCAGCTCCCGGGAGGGGGGGGCAGCCGGAAAACTGTTTTTT,few,TRBV7-2,-,TRBJ1-4
CSVNMGGTNEKLFF,TGCAGCGTTAATATGGGGGGCACTAATGAAAAACTGTTTTTT,-,TRBV29-1,-,TRBJ1-4
CASSQGGGYTF,TGTGCCAGCAGCCAGGGGGGAGGCTACACCTTC,-,TRBV5-6,TRBD1,TRBJ1-2
CASSDRASNQPQHF,TGTGCCAGCAGTGACAGGGCTTCCAATCAGCCCCAGCATTTT,-,TRBV2,-,TRBJ1-5
CASSPERGSNTGELFF,TGTGCCAGCAGCCCCGAGCGGGGTTCGAACACCGGGGAGCTGTTTTTT,-,TRBV5-5,TRBD2,TRBJ2-2